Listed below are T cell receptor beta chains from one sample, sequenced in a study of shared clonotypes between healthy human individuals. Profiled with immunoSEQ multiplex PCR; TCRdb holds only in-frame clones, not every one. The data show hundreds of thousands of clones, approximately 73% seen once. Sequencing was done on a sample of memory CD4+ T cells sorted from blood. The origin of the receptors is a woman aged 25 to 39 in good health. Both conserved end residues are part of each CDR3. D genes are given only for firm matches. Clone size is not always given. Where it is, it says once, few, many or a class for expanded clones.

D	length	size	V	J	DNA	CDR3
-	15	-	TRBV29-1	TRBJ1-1	TGCAGCGGGGGTCGGGAGGGGCTAAGGAACACTGAAGCTTTCTTT	CSGGREGLRNTEAFF
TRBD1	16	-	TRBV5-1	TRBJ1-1	TGCGCCAGCAGCCCCGGGACAGGGTTCCCGAACACTGAAGCTTTCTTT	CASSPGTGFPNTEAFF
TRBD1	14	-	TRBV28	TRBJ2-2	TGTGCCAGCACCCGACAGGGGAACACCGGGGAGCTGTTTTTT	CASTRQGNTGELFF
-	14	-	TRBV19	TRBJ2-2	TGTGCCAGTAGTATAGAAACGGGCACCGGGGAGCTGTTTTTT	CASSIETGTGELFF
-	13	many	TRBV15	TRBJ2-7	TGTGCCACCAGCAGGGAGCGTGGCTACGAGCAGTACTTC	CATSRERGYEQYF
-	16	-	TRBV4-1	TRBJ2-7	TGCGCCAGCAGCCAACAACTAACGGACATCTCCTACGAGCAGTACTTC	CASSQQLTDISYEQYF
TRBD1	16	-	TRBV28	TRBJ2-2	TGTGCCAGCAGTGACCCGGGACAGGGTAGCGCCGGGGAGCTGTTTTTT	CASSDPGQGSAGELFF
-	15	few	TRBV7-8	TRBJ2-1	TGTGCCAGCAGCTTAGACTCGATAAGGGGCAATGAGCAGTTCTTC	CASSLDSIRGNEQFF
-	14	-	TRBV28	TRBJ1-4	TGTGCCAGCAGTTTATCGGGGGGGAAGGAAAAACTGTTTTTT	CASSLSGGKEKLFF
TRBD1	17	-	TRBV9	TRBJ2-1	TGTGCCAGCAGCGGGGTTTTCGGACAGGGGGCGAGGAATGAGCAGTTCTTC	CASSGVFGQGARNEQFF
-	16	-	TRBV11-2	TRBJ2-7	TGTGCCAGCAGCTTAGATCCGTTAGCGCCTACCTACGAGCAGTACTTC	CASSLDPLAPTYEQYF
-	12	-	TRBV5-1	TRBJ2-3	TGCGCCAGCAGCTTGGCCTTCAATACGCAGTATTTT	CASSLAFNTQYF
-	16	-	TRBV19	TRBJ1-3	TGTGCCAGTAGTATCCTTGGGACAAGCTCTGGAAACACCATATATTTT	CASSILGTSSGNTIYF
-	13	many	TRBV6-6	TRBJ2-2	TGTGCCAGCAGCCCATGGACGGAGGGGGAGCTGTTTTTT	CASSPWTEGELFF
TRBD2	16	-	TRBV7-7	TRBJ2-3	TGTGCCAGCAGCTTAGGTCTAGCGGGAGGCACAGATACGCAGTATTTT	CASSLGLAGGTDTQYF
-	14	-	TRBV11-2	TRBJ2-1	TGTGCCAGCAGCTCCCGGGACAAGTACAATGAGCAGTTCTTC	CASSSRDKYNEQFF
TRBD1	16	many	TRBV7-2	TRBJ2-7	TGTGCCAGCAGCATACATACAGGGGGCGTTTCCTACGAGCAGTACTTC	CASSIHTGGVSYEQYF
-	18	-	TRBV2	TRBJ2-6	TGTGCCAGCAGTCAAGGGCAGGGAACCCCCGCTGGGGCCAACGTCCTGACTTTC	CASSQGQGTPAGANVLTF
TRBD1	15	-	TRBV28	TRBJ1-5	TGTGCCAGCTTCCCAGGGGGCGAAGGCAATCAGCCCCAGCATTTT	CASFPGGEGNQPQHF
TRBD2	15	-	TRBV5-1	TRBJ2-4	TGCGCCAGCAGCTATAGCGGGAGGACCAAAAACATTCAGTACTTC	CASSYSGRTKNIQYF
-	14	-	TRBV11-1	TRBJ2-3	TGTGCCAGCAGTGGAGGACACCGCACAGATACGCAGTATTTT	CASSGGHRTDTQYF
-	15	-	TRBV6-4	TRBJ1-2	TGTGCCAGCAGTGTGCAAAACGGACGGATCTATGGCTACACCTTC	CASSVQNGRIYGYTF
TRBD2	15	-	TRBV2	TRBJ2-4	TGTGCCAGCAGTGGACTAGCGGGAGGTGGGAACATTCAGTACTTC	CASSGLAGGGNIQYF
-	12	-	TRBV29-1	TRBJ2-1	TGCAGCGTTGAAGTGTTGATCAATGAGCAGTTCTTC	CSVEVLINEQFF
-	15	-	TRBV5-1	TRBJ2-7	TGCGCCAGCAGCTTGGGGACCCGACCCCCAAGAGAGCAGTACTTC	CASSLGTRPPREQYF
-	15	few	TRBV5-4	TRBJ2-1	TGTGCCAGCAGCTTTCGAGGAATCGGAGTGGGGGAGCAGTTCTTC	CASSFRGIGVGEQFF
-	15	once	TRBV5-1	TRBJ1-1	TGCGCCAGCAGCAGAAGGGGGGGTGAGAACACTGAAGCTTTCTTT	CASSRRGGENTEAFF
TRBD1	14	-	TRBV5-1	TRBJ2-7	TGCGCCAGCAGCGCGGGACAGGGGGCTTACGAGCAGTACTTC	CASSAGQGAYEQYF
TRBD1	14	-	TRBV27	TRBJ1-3	TGTGCCAGCAGAACAGGGGGCAGTGTAAACACCATATATTTT	CASRTGGSVNTIYF
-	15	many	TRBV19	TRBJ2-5	TGTGCCAGTAGTACGGGGGCTGGGGGTCAAGAGACCCAGTACTTC	CASSTGAGGQETQYF
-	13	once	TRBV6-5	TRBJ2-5	TGTGCCAGCAGTACAGGGTTGGAGGAGACCCAGTACTTC	CASSTGLEETQYF
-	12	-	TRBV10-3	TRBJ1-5	TGTGCCATCAAGACCCTCGGGCAGCCCCAGCATTTT	CAIKTLGQPQHF
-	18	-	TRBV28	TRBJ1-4	TGTGCCAGCAGTCTGGCAGGGGAGGGATCTACAACTAATGAAAAACTGTTTTTT	CASSLAGEGSTTNEKLFF
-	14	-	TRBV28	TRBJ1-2	TGTGCCAGCAGCGTTCCGGGACGTCTCTATGGCTACACCTTC	CASSVPGRLYGYTF
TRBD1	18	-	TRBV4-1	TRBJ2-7	TGCGCCAGCAGCCAAGATTTCAGCCGGGACAGGGAATCCTACGAGCAGTACTTC	CASSQDFSRDRESYEQYF
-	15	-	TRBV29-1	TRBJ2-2	TGCAGCGTGGGCGAGGGGGCGGGAGACGCCGGGGAGCTGTTTTTT	CSVGEGAGDAGELFF
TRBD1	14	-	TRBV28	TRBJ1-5	TGTGCCAGCAGTGTAAGACAGGGGGGTCAGCCCCAGCATTTT	CASSVRQGGQPQHF
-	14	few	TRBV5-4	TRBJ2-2	TGTGCCAGCAGCTTGTGGAGGGGCATCGGGGAGCTGTTTTTT	CASSLWRGIGELFF
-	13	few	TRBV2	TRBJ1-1	TGTGCCAGCAGTTTCAACGCGGGCACTGAAGCTTTCTTT	CASSFNAGTEAFF
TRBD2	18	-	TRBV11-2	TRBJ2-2	TGTGCCAGCAGCTTCGACCGCTTGGGGACTAGGAGGACCGGGGAGCTGTTTTTT	CASSFDRLGTRRTGELFF